This TCR beta chain was retrieved from a study of spatial heterogeneity in lung cancer (dated by TCRdb to between 2019 and 2020). With respect to the entire study: More beta-chain than alpha-chain transcripts were consistently detected, likely reflecting higher beta-chain transcript abundance. Nonsynonymous mutation counts, determined by whole-exome sequencing of tumor tissue, were related to features of the TCR repertoire. In the raw uncorrected reads, each unique combination of TCR and UMI appeared more than ten times on average. Both alpha and beta chains were TCR-sequenced in 210 or so tumor regions, 64 matched nontumor lung samples and 55 to 60 PBMC samples obtained at surgery. In non-small cell lung cancer, the study made a quantitative comparison of TCR alpha and beta repertoires among multiple tumor regions, matched nontumor lung and blood. In tumor regions, TCR transcript counts showed a strong correlation with a T cell transcriptional module score from matched bulk RNA-seq. On the study overall, not on this receptor specifically: The tumor nonsynonymous mutation count correlated with the number of expanded alpha and beta TCRs within the tumor. Additional single-cell paired TCR alpha and beta sequencing was considered necessary to confirm, at a functional level, the hypothesis that regional TCRs recognize regional mutations. Counts of ubiquitous and regional expanded TCRs were found to correlate with counts of ubiquitous and regional nonsynonymous mutations, respectively. Estimated TCR-seq coverage of tumor T cells was only around 7% for alpha chains and 13% for beta chains.

From a lookup of the germline V gene, CDR1 and CDR2 are SQVTM and ANQGSEA. The germline V end is reduced by 7 bases and the J end by 8 bases; junction bases left unmatched: 12. Measured from the cysteine to the phenylalanine, the CDR3 is 13 residues long. CDR3 DNA is the only sequence kept; it has 39 bases, read in frame from the first base. Worth noting for this clonotype: Its antigen remains unidentified. This may come from a read error, since a much larger clone is one base off.

The time point label, as the study defines it: sample taken at primary tumor resection. The donors were more than 60 patients from the lung TRACERx cohort who had early-stage, untreated non-small cell lung cancer. Whole RNA extracted from tumor and nontumor lung tissue, or from cryopreserved PBMC samples, was used for TCR sequencing without cell sorting. Patients were selected for TCR sequencing only if sufficient RNA was available from at least two tumor regions. Before being selected, tumor and adjacent nontumor lung specimens were reviewed by a lung pathologist. To prepare the library, 5' RACE was applied. Instrument used: NextSeq 500. To allow correction of PCR and sequencing errors, the TCR library protocol tagged every TCR cDNA molecule with a unique molecular identifier. Concerning the study's data processing: TCR identification, UMI-based error correction and CDR3 extraction were all carried out with Decombinator tools. Expanded TCRs were defined as those above a frequency of 2 per 1,000, corresponding to the top 1% of the tumor frequency distribution. Expanded tumor TCRs were classed as regional if statistically deemed absent (corrected P<0.05) from at least one tumor region, otherwise ubiquitous. Each repertoire was subsampled 100 times to 5,000 TCRs, after which Renyi diversity was computed with the R vegan package. To build CDR3 similarity networks, amino acid triplet string-kernel similarity was used, and CDR3s were connected when their pairwise similarity was above 0.82. In TCRdb, the public reads were trimmed at Q25 with fastp and aligned with MiXCR, with productive beta chains retained. When rows share a CDR3 protein, they turn into one entry using the most common DNA and genes. TCRdb assigned the V and J calls; the authors' analysis was not used. The table for this sample lists some 6,000 distinct CDR3 sequences; 9.1% of them were counted only once. Just over 25% of the sample lies in the top ten.

The receptor was derived from a female donor with early-stage non-small cell lung cancer. The receptor chain draws on TRBV29-1 and TRBJ1-2; 8 middle bases align to TRBD1. Sequenced material: lung tumor tissue, taken at surgery. This receptor carries the CDR3 CSASRGPTKGYTF. In nucleotides, the sequence is TGCAGCGCTTCCAGGGGGCCAACTAAGGGCTACACCTTC. With the rest looked up from the reference TRBV29-1 and TRBJ1-2 genes rather than sequenced, the full variable domain is SAVISQKPSRDICQRGTSLTIQCQVDSQVTMMFWYRQQPGQSLTLIATANQGSEATYESGFVIDKFPISRPNLTFSTLTVSNMSPEDSSIYLCSASRGPTKGYTFGSGTRLTVV.